This T cell receptor (beta chain) was documented in a study of Ad26.COV2.S vaccination and SARS-CoV-2 variants. The overall study: Donor was in the COV1001 Ad26.COV2.S trial arm. Study results and limitations: The study found higher spike-specific TCR breadth in vaccine than placebo recipients.

The protocol was immunoSEQ multiplex PCR, while the TCRdb copy is restricted to in-frame clones and leaves out a portion. The sample includes some 520,000 clones, roughly 85% of them seen just once. This clone has only a few counts. The antigen remains undetermined. Treatment here: roughly 20 received Ad26.COV2.S at low or high dose, single or two shots; several received placebo; per-sample allocation not given. Collection of the samples took place on day 63 after the first injection of vaccine or placebo. The V and J ends lost 1 base and 4 bases respectively, with 14 bases between them. The CDR3 is made up of 16 amino acids. CDR1 and CDR2 from the germline V gene are SEHNR and FQNEAQ (reference sequence).

The V call is TRBV7-9, the J call TRBJ1-5; tentatively, D is TRBD1 (6 bases). This TCR came from a person aged 18-65 years who received the Ad26.COV2.S COVID-19 vaccine or a placebo. The sequenced sample was peripheral blood, obtained in a trial of Ad26.COV2.S vaccine versus placebo. The CDR3 spells CASSLGLGQPNQPQHF. The CDR3 DNA is TGTGCCAGCAGCTTAGGGCTCGGACAGCCTAATCAGCCCCAGCATTTT.